The 27 T cell receptor beta chains listed next were all sequenced from one sample in a study of identical twins. TCRdb redid the calling of the 5' RACE reads with MiXCR, one entry per CDR3 protein. The table records more than 350,000 distinct CDR3 sequences, 8.5% to 10% of them present only once. The sample consisted of naive T cells sorted from blood. The receptors here all came from a woman aged 50 to 60 in good health.

This clonotype showed up many times. The gene calls are TRBV5-6 and TRBJ2-2; D could derive from TRBD1 or TRBD2 (5 bases each). Germline-derived CDR1 and CDR2 are SGHDT and YYEEEE. V was clipped by 6 bases and J by 4 bases, with 19 bases between them. This CDR3 has 16 amino acids. For the CDR3, the DNA is TGTGCCAGCATTCTTTGGGGGATCGGGTCCACCGGGGAGCTGTTTTTT. Its translation is CASILWGIGSTGELFF.

The chain employs TRBV2 and TRBJ2-1, with TRBD2 identical over 13 bases. CDR3 length: 18 residues. CDR1 is SNHLY and CDR2 is FYNNEI in the germline V gene. Trimming removed 5 bases from V and 8 bases from J; junction bases left unmatched: 15. The CDR3 DNA reads TGTGCCAGCAGTCGACTATCGGGACTAGCGGGACTGAAGGATGAGCAGTTCTTC. This encodes CASSRLSGLAGLKDEQFF.

This clonotype occurred many times. This chain connects TRBV29-1 to TRBJ2-7; possibly TRBD1 or TRBD2 for D (5 bases each). Trimming took 4 bases from V and 3 from J, leaving 22 bases between them. Per the germline V gene, CDR1 is SQVTM and CDR2 is ANQGSEA. The CDR3 length is 16 residues. The DNA of the CDR3 is TGCAGCGTTGCCGGACTTTGGGAAGGTAGGGGCTACGAGCAGTACGTC. It encodes CSVAGLWEGRGYEQYV.

The genes are TRBV7-2 and TRBJ2-3; a weak D match, TRBD1 (6 bases). The V and J ends lost 5 bases and 4 bases respectively, with 16 bases between them. The V gene's germline CDR1 is SGHTA and CDR2 FQGNSA. The CDR3 is 15 amino acids. CDR3 DNA sequence: TGTGCCAGCAGCATAACAGGGTTCGACGCAGATACGCAGTATTTT. Residues: CASSITGFDADTQYF.

This clonotype was detected only a few times. The CDR3 here is CASSQPGGGEQFF. In DNA form, the CDR3 reads TGCGCCAGCAGCCAACCGGGGGGGGGTGAGCAGTTCTTC. This chain connects TRBV4-1 to TRBJ2-1; 8 bases align to TRBD2. The CDR3 length is 13 residues. V gave up 2 bases and J gave up 9 bases; unmatched junction bases: 3. Germline V gene data show CDR1 as MGHRA and CDR2 as YSYEKL.

At least ten counts were recorded for this clonotype. This sequence joins TRBV29-1 and TRBJ2-3; D might be TRBD2 (5 bases). V lost 5 bases, J lost 3 bases, and 15 bases lay in between. The CDR3 runs 14 residues. Per the germline V gene, CDR1 is SQVTM and CDR2 is ANQGSEA. The CDR3 region has the DNA TGCAGCGTTATTCCCCGGGGAAGTACAGATACGCAGTATTTT. Residues: CSVIPRGSTDTQYF.

This clonotype was found a few times. The rearrangement joins TRBV12-3 or TRBV12-4 to TRBJ2-3; possibly TRBD2 for D (5 bases). V was clipped by 7 bases and J by 6 bases, with 11 bases between them. The length of the CDR3 is 12 residues. This chain's CDR3 is CASMRREDTQYF. CDR3 in DNA: TGTGCCAGCATGAGAAGGGAGGATACGCAGTATTTT.

This clonotype was counted at least ten times. The chain carries TRBV6-5 and TRBJ2-3, with D perhaps TRBD1 or TRBD2 (6 bases each). This CDR3 spans 15 amino acids. V lost 0 bases to trimming and J lost 2 bases, with 9 bases between them. From germline, CDR1 is MNHEY and CDR2 SVGAGI. CDR3 protein: CASSYSGGLTDTQYF. The CDR3 nucleotides are TGTGCCAGCAGTTACTCTGGGGGGCTCACAGATACGCAGTATTTT.

This CDR3 reads CASYPRGLSTGELFF. The CDR3 DNA reads TGTGCCAGCTACCCCAGGGGATTGAGCACCGGGGAGCTGTTTTTT. The chain carries TRBV2 and TRBJ2-2; D is perhaps TRBD1 (6 bases). This CDR3 is 15 amino acids long. Germline V gene data show CDR1 as SNHLY and CDR2 as FYNNEI. V was trimmed by 8 bases and J by 4 bases, leaving 17 bases between them.

At least ten counts were recorded for this clonotype. This chain uses TRBV7-9 with TRBJ2-7; a possible D gene is TRBD1 (6 bases). In germline, CDR1 is SEHNR, CDR2 FQNEAQ (reference sequence). The CDR3 has 15 residues. With 1 base removed from V and 6 bases from J, the gap between germline ends came to 16 bases. The CDR3 nucleotides read TGTGCCAGCAGCTTAGTCAGGGGTCTGTCGGGCGAGCAGTACGTC. This gives the protein CASSLVRGLSGEQYV.

In its sample, this clonotype was seen many times. CDR3 amino acids: CASSLITTPGLGVYNEQFF. CDR3 in DNA: TGTGCCAGCAGCTTAATCACAACACCGGGACTAGGCGTCTACAATGAGCAGTTCTTC. The chain links TRBV7-6 to TRBJ2-1, with TRBD2 matching over 8 bases. With V trimmed by 2 bases and J by 3 bases, 15 bases remained unmatched. Germline V gives CDR1 SGHVS, CDR2 FNYEAQ. CDR3 length: 19 residues.

This clonotype was recorded at least ten times. The chain uses TRBV29-1 and TRBJ2-7, with a weak D call TRBD1 (5 bases). The V end lost 7 bases, the J end lost 0 bases, and 19 bases lay between the germline ends. This CDR3 is 15 amino acids long. Germline assignment: CDR1 SQVTM and CDR2 ANQGSEA. CDR3 in amino acids: CSAGDQGRTSYEQYF. The CDR3 DNA follows: TGCAGCGCTGGGGATCAGGGTCGGACCTCCTACGAGCAGTACTTC.

Written as DNA, the CDR3 is TGTGCCAGCAGTGAAATCGTCAGAGAGGCTGAAGCTTTCTTT. Its protein is CASSEIVREAEAFF. The chain recombines TRBV2 with TRBJ1-1; no reliable D call. CDR1 is SNHLY, CDR2 FYNNEI, per germline. The V end lost 2 bases, the J end lost 6 bases, and 13 bases lay between the germline ends. The length of the CDR3 is 14 residues.

Remarks on this clonotype: A read error may account for a junction end that differs from germline. This sequence joins TRBV7-7 and TRBJ2-5; D is perhaps TRBD2 (6 bases). The germline CDR1 and CDR2 sequences are SSHAT and FNYEAQ (reference sequence). This CDR3 is built from 14 residues. CDR3 in DNA: TGTGCTAGCAGCTTAGGCCTAGCGTCGGAGACCCAGTACTTC. Translation: CASSLGLASETQYF. Full variable domain (rest looked up from reference TRBV7-7 and TRBJ2-5): GAGVSQSPRYKVTKRGQDVTLRCDPISSHATLYWYQQALGQGPEFLTYFNYEAQPDKSGLPSDRFSAERPEGSISTLTIQRTEQRDSAMYRCASSLGLASETQYFGPGTRLLVL.

This clonotype was counted a few times. V usage is TRBV10-2 and J usage is TRBJ2-2; no clear D gene. V was clipped by 3 bases and J by 6 bases, with 11 bases between them. The length of the CDR3 is 14 residues. Germline lookup yields CDR1 WSHSY and CDR2 SAAADI. The CDR3 here is CASSDTQFSGELFF. The CDR3 DNA reads as TGCGCCAGCAGTGACACCCAGTTCTCCGGGGAGCTGTTTTTT.

This clonotype has ten or more counts. The rearrangement joins TRBV5-5 to TRBJ2-3; TRBD2 agrees at 7 bases. The CDR3 contains 14 residues. After removal of 4 bases from V and 2 bases from J, the junction contained 4 bases not matched to a gene. CDR1 is SGHKS and CDR2 is YYEKEE in the germline V gene (reference sequence). The CDR3, as DNA: TGTGCCAGCAGCGTCCGGGACTACACAGATACGCAGTATTTT. This codes for CASSVRDYTDTQYF. The whole variable domain, remainder taken from reference TRBV5-5 and TRBJ2-3, is DAGVTQSPTHLIKTRGQQVTLRCSPISGHKSVSWYQQVLGQGPQFIFQYYEKEERGRGNFPDRFSARQFPNYSSELNVNALLLGDSALYLCASSVRDYTDTQYFGPGTRLTVL.

The chain carries TRBV29-1 and TRBJ1-5; D gene uncertain. The CDR3 contains 13 residues. V was trimmed by 6 bases and J by 3 bases, leaving 12 bases between them. Looked up from germline, CDR1 is SQVTM and CDR2 is ANQGSEA. In DNA, the CDR3 is TGCAGCGTGGCAACAAGTCCCAATCAGCCCCAGCATTTT. This encodes CSVATSPNQPQHF.

This clonotype was seen only a few times. The chain employs TRBV20-1 and TRBJ2-5; 8 bases fit TRBD2. CDR1 DFQATT and CDR2 SNEGSKA come from the germline V gene (reference sequence). The ends lost 4 bases at V and 8 bases at J; junction bases unmatched: 12. The CDR3 totals 14 residues. The CDR3 nucleotides read TGCAGTGCTACACGCTCGGGAGCGGGAGTTACCCAGTACTTC. Translation gives CSATRSGAGVTQYF.

This clonotype was seen a few times. The V and J genes are TRBV15 and TRBJ1-5; D remains ambiguous. CDR1 and CDR2 (germline): LNHNV, YYDKDF (reference sequence). CDR3 length: 15 residues. The V gene lost 5 bases and the J gene lost 4 bases, with 15 bases spanning the gap. The CDR3 loop is CATSRTSEGNQPQHF. The CDR3 DNA is TGTGCCACCAGCCGAACCTCCGAGGGAAATCAGCCCCAGCATTTT.

This clonotype came up many times. The V gene is TRBV6-5, the J gene TRBJ2-2; 8 bases map to TRBD2. Unmatched junction bases numbered 5, after V lost 5 bases and J lost 3 bases. Germline V gives CDR1 MNHEY, CDR2 SVGAGI. The length of the CDR3 is 15 residues. The CDR3 sequence is CASSPRGGDTGELFF. Here the CDR3 DNA reads TGTGCCAGCAGTCCCCGGGGGGGTGACACCGGGGAGCTGTTTTTT.

A few counts support this clonotype. V and J are TRBV5-1 and TRBJ2-1; D perhaps matches TRBD1 (5 bases). CDR1 is SGHRS, CDR2 YFSETQ, per germline. The CDR3 runs 17 residues. Trimming removed 4 bases from V and 0 bases from J, with 17 bases in between. The CDR3 sequence: CASSALSQGSSYNEQFF. For the CDR3, the DNA is TGCGCCAGCAGCGCCCTCTCCCAGGGAAGCTCCTACAATGAGCAGTTCTTC.

The chain has TRBV20-1 and TRBJ2-1; TRBD2 aligns across 16 bases. Germline-derived CDR1 and CDR2 are DFQATT and SNEGSKA (reference sequence). This CDR3 has 19 residues. V lost 0 bases, J lost 8 bases, and 13 bases stayed unmatched. In nucleotides, the CDR3 is TGCAGTGCTAGAGATGGCACCGGGACTAGCGGGAGGGCCAGGGATGAGCAGTTCTTC. Protein product: CSARDGTGTSGRARDEQFF.

The V gene is TRBV5-1, the J gene TRBJ2-2, with D possibly matching TRBD2 (5 bases). The V gene's germline CDR1 is SGHRS and CDR2 YFSETQ. The V end lost 0 bases, the J end lost 5 bases, and 14 bases lay between the germline ends. The CDR3 extends over 16 amino acids. The CDR3 DNA is TGCGCCAGCAGCTTGGCGCTAGGAGGTTTGACCGGGGAGCTGTTTTTT. Protein product: CASSLALGGLTGELFF.

This clonotype was detected many times. The rearrangement joins TRBV24-1 to TRBJ2-5; 15 nucleotides line up with TRBD2. CDR3 length equals 16 residues. CDR1 is KGHDR and CDR2 is SFDVKD in the germline V gene. The V segment lost 7 bases and the J segment 5 bases; nucleotides outside the gene matches: 7. CDR3 nucleotides: TGTGCCACCAGATGGACTAGCGGGAGGGCCGGGGAGACCCAGTACTTC. Protein product: CATRWTSGRAGETQYF.

The gene calls are TRBV12-3 or TRBV12-4 and TRBJ2-2; perhaps TRBD2 as D (6 bases). The V end was cut by 5 bases, the J end by 9 bases, with 16 bases between. There are 14 residues in the CDR3. The CDR3 protein is CASSLWREVRELFF. CDR3 sequence (DNA): TGTGCCAGCAGTCTCTGGAGGGAAGTAAGGGAGCTGTTTTTT.

At least ten counts were recorded for this clonotype. The rearrangement links TRBV12-3 or TRBV12-4 to TRBJ2-5; maybe TRBD1 (6 bases). This CDR3 has 14 amino acids. Between the trimmed V and J ends, which lost 3 bases and 3 bases, there was a span of 11 bases. The CDR3 loop is CASSFYSGEETQYF. The DNA for the CDR3 is TGTGCCAGCAGTTTTTATTCAGGGGAAGAGACCCAGTACTTC.

This clonotype came up many times. The chain joins TRBV20-1 to TRBJ2-1; TRBD2 matches 12 bases. The CDR3 has 15 residues. Germline CDR1 DFQATT, CDR2 SNEGSKA (reference sequence). Unmatched junction bases numbered 6, after V lost 5 bases and J lost 4 bases. The CDR3 reads CSAPGTSGLYNEQFF. The CDR3 region has the DNA TGCAGTGCTCCCGGGACTAGCGGGTTATACAATGAGCAGTTCTTC.